The subject of this entry is one TCR beta chain. Its antigen is undetermined. The source of the sample is a study of brain T cells in children with intractable seizures. Study results and caveats: HCMV serostatus was not known, and viral specificity came from CDR3 similarity only.

Time point in this sample: blood from clinic visit 5 months post-surgery; TSC patient then seizure free. Trimming cost V 1 base and J 2 bases, with 9 bases left between them. The germline CDR1 and CDR2 sequences are KGHSH and LQKENI. This CDR3 is built from 14 residues. TCRdb's copy holds only in-frame clones and misses some; the assay was immunoSEQ multiplex PCR. Of about 340,000 clones listed, over 85% are singletons. The chain recombines TRBV18 with TRBJ2-7; unclear D gene. The input for sequencing was peripheral blood, taken approximately 5 months after surgery. This TCR came from a boy less than two years old with tuberous sclerosis and intractable seizures. The CDR3 coding sequence is TGTGCCAGCTCACCACAAGTCAGCGCCTACGAGCAGTACTTC. It codes for CASSPQVSAYEQYF.